These T cell receptor beta chains were read from a single sample in a study of monozygotic twins with inflammatory bowel disease. Each CDR3 protein gets one entry in TCRdb, which reprocessed the 5' RACE reads and gives no DNA. Recorded for this sample: around 450,000 distinct CDR3 sequences. Sequenced input: blood. The origin of the receptors is a human donor with ulcerative colitis or Crohn's disease, or a healthy co-twin of an affected twin (not recorded which). Each CDR3 is given with its conserved first and last residue.

TRBJ2-5 15 TRBV18 CASSLYREQQETQYF
TRBJ2-1 16 TRBV14 CASSLWTAHLDNEQFF
TRBJ2-4 17 TRBV20-1 CSARDGDTALAKNIQYF
TRBJ2-7 14 TRBV5-1 CASRATGTHYEQYF
TRBJ1-2 15 TRBV7-2 CASVDRRTGNYGYTF
TRBJ1-5 15 TRBV5-6 CASSLIGGQDQPQHF
TRBJ1-5 15 TRBV20-1 CSASSPGQVPQPQHF
TRBJ1-2 16 TRBV12-3/TRBV12-4 CASSFWGYETNYGYTF
TRBJ2-3 13 TRBV20-1 CSEGSGATDTQYF
TRBJ1-3 13 TRBV6-5 CASSPIAGNTIYF
TRBJ1-1 11 TRBV7-2 CASSLKGEAFF
TRBJ1-1 13 TRBV29-1 CSVGVQGNTEAFF
TRBJ1-4 15 TRBV5-1 CASSLGGQSNEKLFF
TRBJ2-7 15 TRBV20-1 CSALTTSRGRYEQYF
TRBJ2-1 16 TRBV20-1 CSANTVAGALINEQFF
TRBJ2-6 18 TRBV19 CASSIIVPFSSGANVLTF
TRBJ1-4 18 TRBV4-2 CASSPTGGQTPTNEKLFF
TRBJ2-1 11 TRBV20-1 CSALDWNEQFF
TRBJ1-1 12 TRBV24-1 CATSDLGGAAFF
TRBJ2-2 14 TRBV28 CASSYRGKSGELFF
TRBJ2-2 14 TRBV12-3/TRBV12-4 CASSLGQEGRVRFF
TRBJ2-4 13 TRBV6-5 CASRTGQGGIQYF
TRBJ1-1 13 TRBV29-1 CSVERAVRTEAFF
TRBJ2-3 15 TRBV5-1 CASLVGAGITDTQYF
TRBJ2-7 14 TRBV30 CAWGGLAESYEQYF
TRBJ2-2 16 TRBV5-6 CASSLRVIANTGELFF
TRBJ2-7 14 TRBV7-8 CASSLGGSTYEQYF
TRBJ2-5 15 TRBV12-3/TRBV12-4 CASSSLIGVGKTQYF
TRBJ2-3 12 TRBV12-3/TRBV12-4 CTSSSGQDTQYF
TRBJ2-7 15 TRBV27 CASSQGGFPTYEQYF
TRBJ1-3 14 TRBV27 CATRTGASGNTIYF